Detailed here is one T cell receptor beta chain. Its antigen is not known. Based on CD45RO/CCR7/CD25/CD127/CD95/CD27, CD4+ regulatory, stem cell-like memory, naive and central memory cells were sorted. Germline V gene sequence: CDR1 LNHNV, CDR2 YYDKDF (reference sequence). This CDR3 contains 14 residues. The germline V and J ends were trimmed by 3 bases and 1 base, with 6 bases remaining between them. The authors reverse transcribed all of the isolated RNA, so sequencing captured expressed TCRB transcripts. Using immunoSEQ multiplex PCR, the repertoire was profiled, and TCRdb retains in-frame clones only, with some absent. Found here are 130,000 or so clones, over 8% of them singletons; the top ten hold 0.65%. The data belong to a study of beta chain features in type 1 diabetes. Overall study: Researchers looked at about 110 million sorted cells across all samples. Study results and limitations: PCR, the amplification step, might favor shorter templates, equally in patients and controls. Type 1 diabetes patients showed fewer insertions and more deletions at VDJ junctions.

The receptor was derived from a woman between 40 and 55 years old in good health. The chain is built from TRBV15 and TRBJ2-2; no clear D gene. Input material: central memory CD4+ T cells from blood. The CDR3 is CATSSAVNTGELFF. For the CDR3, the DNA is TGTGCCACCAGCAGCGCGGTGAACACCGGGGAGCTGTTTTTT. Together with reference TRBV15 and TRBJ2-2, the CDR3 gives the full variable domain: DAMVIQNPRYQVTQFGKPVTLSCSQTLNHNVMYWYQQKSSQAPKLLFHYYDKDFNNEADTPDNFQSRRPNTSFCFLDIRSPGLGDTAMYLCATSSAVNTGELFFGEGSRLTVL.